This passage covers 27 T cell receptor beta chains from one sample sequenced in a study of blood T cell repertoires in COVID-19 (dated by TCRdb to the early 2020s). Library method: the immunoSEQ multiplex PCR assay. Entries here come from immuneACCESS through TCRdb and include only in-frame sequences with V and J called. Some clones fail to appear in such tables; in the studies checked, an unresolved V gene covers under half of the shortfall, and the cause of the remainder is unknown. The table for this sample lists approximately 150,000 clones; about 88% of them were counted only once. 0.95% to 1.5% of the sample is held by the ten biggest clonotypes. Sequencing was done on a sample of PBMCs or T cells enriched from blood (not recorded which). All receptors derive from a human donor with acute COVID-19. The donor label of this sample is uncertain.

V and J are TRBV4-1 and TRBJ1-2; tentatively, D is TRBD1 (5 bases). The CDR3 spans 13 residues. The germline V gene has CDR1 MGHRA and CDR2 YSYEKL. Trimming took 4 bases from V and 5 from J, leaving 11 bases between them. The CDR3 spells CASSLPGSYGYTF. The CDR3 region has the DNA TGCGCCAGCAGCCTTCCAGGGTCTTATGGCTACACCTTC.

The genes are TRBV2 and TRBJ2-5; 13 nucleotides agree with TRBD2. CDR3 length: 16 amino acids. Germline values: CDR1 SNHLY, CDR2 FYNNEI. The J segment lost 2 bases and the V segment lost 4 bases, leaving 4 bases of the junction unmatched. The CDR3 loop reads CASSGLAGGLQETQYF. The CDR3 nucleotides are TGTGCCAGCAGTGGACTAGCGGGGGGTCTTCAAGAGACCCAGTACTTC.

The chain employs TRBV5-6 and TRBJ2-5, with 7 bases that match TRBD2. Germline trimming cut 1 base from V and 3 bases from J; bases unmatched to any gene: 3. Germline loops: CDR1 SGHDT, CDR2 YYEEEE. The CDR3 contains 14 residues. In DNA form, the CDR3 reads TGTGCCAGCAGCTTGATTGGGAGGGAAGAGACCCAGTACTTC. Protein sequence: CASSLIGREETQYF.

This chain connects TRBV6-5 to TRBJ1-3; no definite D call. CDR3 size: 11 residues. Trimming cost V 10 bases and J 0 bases, with 4 bases left between them. Germline V gene sequence: CDR1 MNHEY, CDR2 SVGAGI. CDR3 residues: CATSSGNTIYF. In nucleotides, the CDR3 is TGTGCCACTAGCTCTGGAAACACCATATATTTT.

J is TRBJ1-2 and V is TRBV5-5; 10 bases map to TRBD1. Germline V CDR1 and CDR2: SGHKS, YYEKEE (reference sequence). The CDR3 loop spans 15 amino acids. Germline trimming cut 1 base from V and 5 bases from J; bases unmatched to any gene: 5. The CDR3 DNA reads TGTGCCAGCAGCTTGCCGGGACAGGGGAGTTATGGCTACACCTTC. Its protein product is CASSLPGQGSYGYTF.

This chain links TRBV30 with TRBJ2-7, with 9 bases fitting TRBD2. The length of the CDR3 is 17 residues. From germline, CDR1 is GTSNPN and CDR2 SVGIG (reference sequence). Trimming took 3 bases from V and 5 from J; bases not matched to a gene: 17. The CDR3 nucleotides read TGTGCCTGGAGGCCCCTTAGATCGAGCGGGGGGATCGACGAGCAGTACTTC. Its translation is CAWRPLRSSGGIDEQYF.

The genes are TRBV6-1 and TRBJ1-3, with TRBD1 as a possible D gene (6 bases). The V gene's germline CDR1 is MNHNS and CDR2 SASEGT. There are 14 residues in the CDR3. Trimming took off 2 bases at V and 2 bases at J, with 7 bases between the two ends. This CDR3 is CASSESGAGNTIYF. The CDR3 DNA is TGTGCCAGCAGTGAATCAGGGGCTGGAAACACCATATATTTT.

CDR3 sequence (DNA): TGCAGCGTCCTAACCAGGGCTGGAAACACCATATATTTT. Protein product: CSVLTRAGNTIYF. This chain links TRBV29-1 with TRBJ1-3; maybe TRBD1 (5 bases). The length of the CDR3 is 13 residues. Trimming took off 6 bases at V and 2 bases at J, with 11 bases between the two ends. Germline assignment: CDR1 SQVTM and CDR2 ANQGSEA.

The rearrangement links TRBV30 to TRBJ2-7; 8 nucleotides align to TRBD2. V was pared by 8 bases and J by 5 bases, with 14 bases of the junction left unmatched. Germline-derived CDR1 and CDR2 are GTSNPN and SVGIG (reference sequence). The CDR3 length is 14 residues. Written as DNA, the CDR3 is TGTGCCCTAGACCGGCCGGGGGGGAACGACGAGCAGTACTTC. Amino acids: CALDRPGGNDEQYF.

The chain's CDR3 is CASSPRGQGGGYEQYF. The CDR3 DNA reads TGCGCCAGCAGCCCTCGGGGACAGGGTGGAGGGTACGAGCAGTACTTC. The chain couples TRBV5-1 to TRBJ2-7; 9 bases map to TRBD1. The CDR3 extends over 16 amino acids. J gave up 4 bases and V 4 bases, and 12 bases lay outside the gene matches. Germline assignment: CDR1 SGHRS and CDR2 YFSETQ.

This clone has only a few counts. This sequence joins TRBV5-6 and TRBJ2-4; TRBD1 matches 7 bases. Trimming took 7 bases from V and 6 from J; bases not matched to a gene: 7. Germline values: CDR1 SGHDT, CDR2 YYEEEE. The CDR3 loop spans 13 amino acids. In DNA, the CDR3 is TGTGCCAGCTGGGAAGGGGGCGTAAACATTCAGTACTTC. Translation gives CASWEGGVNIQYF.

The chain links TRBV27 to TRBJ2-7; 7 bases are a match to TRBD1. CDR1 and CDR2 from the germline V gene are MNHEY and SMNVEV (reference sequence). This CDR3 comprises 15 residues. V was pared by 4 bases and J by 0 bases, with 6 bases of the junction left unmatched. CDR3 DNA: TGTGCCAGCAGTTACGGGACAGTCCCCTCCTACGAGCAGTACTTC. It specifies CASSYGTVPSYEQYF.

The chain employs TRBV19 and TRBJ1-5, with TRBD1 matching 9 bases. This CDR3 has 14 residues. J gave up 9 bases and V 5 bases, and 8 bases lay outside the gene matches. Germline V CDR1 and CDR2: LNHDA, SQIVND (reference sequence). The CDR3 DNA is TGTGCCAGTAGTTGGACAGGGGCGTCTTTGCCCCAGCATTTT. Encoded protein: CASSWTGASLPQHF.

In the case of this clone: Distinct nucleotide sequences in the sample also encode this CDR3. CDR3 amino acids: CASSLAGGNQPQHF. The CDR3 DNA is TGTGCCAGCAGCTTGGCCGGGGGGAATCAGCCCCAGCATTTT. V usage is TRBV5-4 and J usage is TRBJ1-5; perhaps TRBD1 as D (5 bases). The CDR3 loop spans 14 amino acids. CDR1 and CDR2 from the germline V gene are SGHNT and YYREEE (reference sequence). V lost 0 bases and J lost 4, with 8 bases in between.

The chain has TRBV4-3 and TRBJ1-2; weak D call: TRBD1 (6 bases). The germline gives CDR1 LGHNA, CDR2 YSLEER. The ends were cut back, 2 bases at V and 4 bases at J, with 14 bases in the middle. The CDR3 spans 15 residues. The CDR3, as DNA: TGCGCCAGCAGCCAATTTACTACAGGGACCTATGGCTACACCTTC. Its protein product is CASSQFTTGTYGYTF.

Here the CDR3 reads CASSSSRGFTGELFF. The CDR3 DNA is TGTGCCAGCAGCTCCTCGCGGGGGTTCACCGGGGAGCTGTTTTTT. The chain joins TRBV7-8 to TRBJ2-2; 7 bases map to TRBD2. V was pared by 4 bases and J by 4 bases, with 6 bases of the junction left unmatched. Looked up from germline, CDR1 is SGHVS and CDR2 is FQNEAQ. The length of the CDR3 is 15 residues. Using reference TRBV7-8 and TRBJ2-2 for the parts outside the CDR3, the full variable domain is GAGVSQSPRYKVAKRGQDVALRCDPISGHVSLFWYQQALGQGPEFLTYFQNEAQLDKSGLPSDRFFAERPEGSVSTLKIQRTQQEDSAVYLCASSSSRGFTGELFFGEGSRLTVL.

The CDR3 nucleotides are TGTGCCATCAGCGAGGGACAGGGGAGCACTGAAGCTTTCTTT. It specifies CAISEGQGSTEAFF. The rearrangement joins TRBV10-3 to TRBJ1-1; 10 nucleotides match TRBD1. The V segment lost 6 bases and the J segment 4 bases; nucleotides outside the gene matches: 5. From germline, CDR1 is ENHRY and CDR2 SYGVKD. The CDR3 spans 14 residues.

V and J are TRBV6-5 and TRBJ2-7; D is undetermined. Germline CDR1 MNHEY, CDR2 SVGAGI. The CDR3 covers 14 residues. Trimming shortened V by 2 bases and J by 0 bases, and 8 bases separated the two germline ends. CDR3 sequence reads: CASSYRGSSYEQYF. The CDR3 DNA reads as TGTGCCAGCAGTTACCGTGGCAGCTCCTACGAGCAGTACTTC.

The J gene is TRBJ2-3, the V gene TRBV23-1; 8 positions agree with TRBD2. TRBV23-1 is an open reading frame, and its role is uncertain. This CDR3 spans 16 amino acids. The junction had 7 bases not matched to a gene; V was cut back by 4 bases and J by 1 base. The CDR3 bases are TGCGCCAGCAGTCCTGTCTCGGGAGGGGGCACAGATACGCAGTATTTT. Translated, it gives CASSPVSGGGTDTQYF.

The chain combines TRBV5-1 with TRBJ2-7, with 10 bases identical to TRBD1. Germline V lookup: CDR1 SGHRS, CDR2 YFSETQ. The CDR3 is 14 residues long. V dropped 4 bases and J dropped 4; count of bases not matched to a gene: 5. The CDR3 region is CASSAGQGGYEQYF. CDR3 in DNA: TGCGCCAGCAGCGCCGGACAGGGGGGTTACGAGCAGTACTTC.

This sequence joins TRBV7-2 and TRBJ2-3; D unclear. The CDR3 runs to 13 residues. Germline CDR1 SGHTA, CDR2 FQGNSA. Trimming shortened V by 4 bases and J by 2 bases, and 7 bases separated the two germline ends. The CDR3 DNA reads as TGTGCCAGCAGCTCCTCTATCACAGATACGCAGTATTTT. Translation: CASSSSITDTQYF.

This sequence joins TRBV5-8 and TRBJ1-5, with 8 bases lining up with TRBD1. CDR3 length equals 17 residues. CDR1 and CDR2 (germline): SGHTS, YDEGEE. V gave up 3 bases and J gave up 5 bases; unmatched junction bases: 13. CDR3: CASSSYQGAGLYQPQHF. The CDR3 bases are TGTGCCAGCAGCTCCTATCAGGGGGCAGGGCTTTATCAGCCCCAGCATTTT. The entire variable domain, with the rest obtained from reference TRBV5-8 and TRBJ1-5, is as follows: EAGVTQSPTHLIKTRGQQATLRCSPISGHTSVYWYQQALGLGLQFLLWYDEGEERNRGNFPPRFSGRQFPNYSSELNVNALELEDSALYLCASSSYQGAGLYQPQHFGDGTRLSIL.

In this sample, this clone turned up a few times. The chain carries TRBV15 and TRBJ2-2, with 7 nucleotides matching TRBD1. The CDR3 sequence is 17 residues long. Germline V gene data show CDR1 as LNHNV and CDR2 as YYDKDF (reference sequence). V lost 0 bases to trimming and J lost 8 bases; unmatched junction nucleotides: 12. In DNA, the CDR3 is TGTGCCACCAGCAGAGATGATGTAGGGGGCGAAGGTGGGGAGCTGTTTTTT. Protein: CATSRDDVGGEGGELFF.

V gene TRBV7-2 combines with J gene TRBJ2-2; 9 bases match TRBD2. The CDR3 has 15 residues. Trimming took 5 bases from V and 1 from J; bases not matched to a gene: 2. Germline CDR1 reads SGHTA; CDR2 reads FQGNSA. CDR3 residues: CASSRSGGNTGELFF. The CDR3 nucleotides read TGTGCCAGCAGCCGTAGCGGGGGGAACACCGGGGAGCTGTTTTTT.

Written as DNA, the CDR3 is TGTGCCAGCTCACCCATAGACTTGGACAGGGGGCGAGTTAGCTATGGCTACACCTTC. Translating gives CASSPIDLDRGRVSYGYTF. V and J are TRBV18 and TRBJ1-2; 11 positions match TRBD1. Germline loops: CDR1 KGHSH, CDR2 LQKENI. The CDR3 length is 19 residues. The ends lost 3 bases at V and 4 bases at J; junction bases unmatched: 16.

This rearrangement joins TRBV9 to TRBJ2-3, with D hard to call. The germline V gene has CDR1 SGDLS and CDR2 YYNGEE. The CDR3 is made up of 16 amino acids. V was clipped by 0 bases and J by 0 bases, with 11 bases between them. DNA for the CDR3: TGTGCCAGCAGCGTAGACACTACCCCTAGCACAGATACGCAGTATTTT. This encodes CASSVDTTPSTDTQYF.

The J gene is TRBJ1-1, the V gene TRBV7-9, with D perhaps TRBD1 (6 bases). The CDR3 covers 12 residues. V dropped 5 bases and J dropped 5 bases, with 9 bases sitting between them. In germline, CDR1 is SEHNR, CDR2 FQNEAQ (reference sequence). The CDR3 DNA is TGTGCCAGCAGCCAAGGGGGTACTGAAGCTTTCTTT. Translation gives CASSQGGTEAFF.